This section outlines one T cell receptor (beta chain) sequence together with its context. The data derive from a study of blood T cell repertoires in COVID-19. At the level of the study: The origin of the acute and convalescent COVID-19 samples was the United States, Italy and Spain. In each case, the material was cDNA or gDNA derived from T cells, B-cell-depleted T cells, or PBMCs.

The CDR3 loop spans 15 amino acids. The germline V gene encodes CDR1 SGHRS and CDR2 YFSETQ. Unmatched junction bases numbered 4, after V lost 2 bases and J lost 3 bases. In the study's own analysis: Reference gene primer amplification gave nucleated cell count estimates. Assay used: immunoSEQ multiplex PCR; TCRdb lists only in-frame clones, some missing. The DNA was the basis for D and trimming; V, J and clone size are from that table. The sample carries 100,000 to 120,000 clones, approximately 90% recorded once. The J gene is TRBJ2-5, the V gene TRBV5-1; the match to TRBD2 covers 10 bases. The clonotype originates from a woman in her fifties or sixties with acute or convalescent COVID-19. Sequencing input: peripheral blood. The CDR3 loop is CASSFGLAGEETQYF. The CDR3 DNA is TGCGCCAGCAGCTTCGGGCTAGCGGGAGAAGAGACCCAGTACTTC.